The 4 T cell receptor beta chains below all came from one sample that was sequenced in a study of cytomegalovirus exposure and HLA in healthy donors. Primers for the PCR totalled 60 Vbeta and 13 Jbeta. The assay was immunoSEQ multiplex PCR, and TCRdb's table has in-frame clones only and misses some. The sample has some 150,000 clones, 72% seen once; the top ten hold over 4%. Sequencing was carried out using PBMCs. All receptors derive from a man in his forties or fifties in good health and CMV-seropositive.

This rearrangement joins TRBV9 to TRBJ1-1; no clear D gene. The CDR3 totals 17 residues. V dropped 0 bases and J dropped 3 bases, with 18 bases sitting between them. Germline assignment: CDR1 SGDLS and CDR2 YYNGEE. The CDR3 nucleotides read TGTGCCAGCAGCGTAGAGCCAGGCCGCCCGAAGGACACTGAAGCTTTCTTT. Residues: CASSVEPGRPKDTEAFF.

The V and J genes are TRBV6-4 and TRBJ2-1; TRBD2 might be the D (6 bases). Germline-derived CDR1 and CDR2 are MRHNA and SNTAGT. This CDR3 contains 13 residues. V lost 4 bases and J 6 bases, leaving 10 bases between the germline ends. Here the CDR3 reads CASSGGLVNEQFF. DNA of the CDR3: TGTGCCAGCAGTGGGGGACTTGTCAATGAGCAGTTCTTC.

The chain combines TRBV5-1 with TRBJ1-3; D is ambiguous. With 3 bases removed from V and 3 bases from J, the gap between germline ends came to 13 bases. The CDR3 has 15 amino acids. The germline V gene has CDR1 SGHRS and CDR2 YFSETQ. Here the CDR3 DNA reads TGCGCCAGCAGCTCCGGGGAGGCTCTTGGAAACACCATATATTTT. Its protein is CASSSGEALGNTIYF. Using reference TRBV5-1 and TRBJ1-3 for the parts outside the CDR3, the full variable domain is KAGVTQTPRYLIKTRGQQVTLSCSPISGHRSVSWYQQTPGQGLQFLFEYFSETQRNKGNFPGRFSGRQFSNSRSEMNVSTLELGDSALYLCASSSGEALGNTIYFGEGSWLTVV.

The chain combines TRBV29-1 with TRBJ2-3, with 10 bases matching TRBD1. J was trimmed by 4 bases and V by 6 bases; bases with no gene match: 7. Germline CDR1 reads SQVTM; CDR2 reads ANQGSEA. This CDR3 contains 14 residues. The CDR3 DNA follows: TGCAGCGTGCGGGACAGGGGTCCCCCAGATACGCAGTATTTT. It translates to CSVRDRGPPDTQYF.